This note documents a single T cell receptor (beta chain) sequence. V shed 5 bases and J shed 3 bases, with 14 bases lying between them. The CDR3 runs to 14 residues. CDR1 is SGHAT, CDR2 FQNNGV, per germline. This sample is drawn from a study of blood T cell repertoires in COVID-19. Generated by immunoSEQ multiplex PCR, the TCRdb table keeps only in-frame clones and is missing some. The repertoire has about 76,000 clones, 86% of them found once; the top ten carry 18%. This TCR came from a human donor in a cohort sampled during active COVID-19. This chain connects TRBV11-2 to TRBJ2-7; no clear D. The sequencing sample was made of peripheral blood. Written as DNA, the CDR3 is TGTGCCAGCAGCCCCGACAATTTTTACTACGAGCAGTACTTC. It encodes CASSPDNFYYEQYF.